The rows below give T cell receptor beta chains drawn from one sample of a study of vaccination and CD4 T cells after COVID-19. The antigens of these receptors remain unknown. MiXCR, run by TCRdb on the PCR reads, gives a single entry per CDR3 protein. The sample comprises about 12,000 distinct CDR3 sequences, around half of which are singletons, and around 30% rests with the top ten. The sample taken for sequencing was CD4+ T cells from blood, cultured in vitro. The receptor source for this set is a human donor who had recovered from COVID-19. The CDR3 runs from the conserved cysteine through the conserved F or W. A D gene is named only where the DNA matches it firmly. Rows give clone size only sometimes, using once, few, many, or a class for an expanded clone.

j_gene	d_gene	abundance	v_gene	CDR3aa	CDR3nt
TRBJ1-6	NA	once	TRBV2	CASRPAGGAAYNSPLHF	TGTGCCAGCAGGCCCGCCGGGGGGGCAGCGTATAATTCACCCCTCCACTTT
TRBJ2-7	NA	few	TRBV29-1	CSVELPRRYEQYF	TGCAGCGTTGAATTACCAAGACGCTACGAGCAGTACTTC
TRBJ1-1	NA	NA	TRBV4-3	CASSQDLLTEAFF	TGCGCCAGCAGCCAGGATTTGTTAACTGAAGCTTTCTTT
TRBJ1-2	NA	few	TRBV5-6	CASSLLTNYGYTF	TGTGCCAGCAGCTTGTTAACTAACTATGGCTACACCTTC
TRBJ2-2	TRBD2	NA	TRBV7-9	CASSLLAGGSTGELFF	TGTGCCAGCAGCTTACTAGCGGGAGGTTCCACCGGGGAGCTGTTTTTT
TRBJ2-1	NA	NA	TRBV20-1	CSARGRTSYNEQFF	TGCAGTGCTAGAGGGCGAACCTCCTACAATGAGCAGTTCTTC
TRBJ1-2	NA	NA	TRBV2	CASKDTGVWGYTF	TGTGCCAGCAAGGATACGGGGGTGTGGGGCTACACCTTC
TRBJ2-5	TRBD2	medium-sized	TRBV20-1	CSANPETSGRETQYF	TGCAGTGCTAACCCAGAGACTAGCGGGAGGGAGACCCAGTACTTC
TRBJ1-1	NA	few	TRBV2	CASGGLGEAFF	TGTGCCAGTGGGGGACTGGGTGAAGCTTTCTTT
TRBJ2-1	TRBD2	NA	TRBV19	CASLPAGTSMYNEQFF	TGTGCCAGTCTTCCCGCCGGGACTAGCATGTACAATGAGCAGTTCTTC
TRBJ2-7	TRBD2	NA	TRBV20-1	CSAPGSGGSYEQYF	TGCAGTGCTCCCGGGTCGGGAGGATCCTACGAGCAGTACTTC
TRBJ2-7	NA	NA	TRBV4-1	CASSLSGFLSYEQYF	TGCGCCAGCAGTCTTAGCGGATTCCTCTCCTACGAGCAGTACTTC
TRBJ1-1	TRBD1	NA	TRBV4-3	CASSPETGLNTEAFF	TGCGCCAGCAGCCCCGAGACAGGGTTGAACACTGAAGCTTTCTTT
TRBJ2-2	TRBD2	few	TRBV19	CASSIGSGGTGELFF	TGTGCCAGTAGTATCGGGAGCGGGGGGACCGGGGAGCTGTTTTTT
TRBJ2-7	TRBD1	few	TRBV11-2	CASSLGDRFSPYEQYF	TGTGCCAGCAGCTTAGGGGACAGGTTTTCACCTTACGAGCAGTACTTC
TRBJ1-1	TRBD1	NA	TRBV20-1	CSARARGLMNTEAFF	TGCAGTGCTAGGGCCAGGGGGCTCATGAACACTGAAGCTTTCTTT
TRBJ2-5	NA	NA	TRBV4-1	CASSQPFSRERGETQYF	TGCGCCAGCAGCCAACCCTTTTCCCGAGAGCGCGGAGAGACCCAGTACTTC
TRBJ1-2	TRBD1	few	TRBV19	CASHRGLGYGYTF	TGTGCCAGTCACAGGGGTCTTGGCTATGGCTACACCTTC
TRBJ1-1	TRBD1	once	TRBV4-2	CASSQVQTGGTEAFF	TGTGCCAGCAGCCAGGTACAGACAGGGGGCACTGAAGCTTTCTTT
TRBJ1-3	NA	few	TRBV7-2	CASSPESGNTIYF	TGTGCCAGCAGCCCGGAGTCGGGAAACACCATATATTTT
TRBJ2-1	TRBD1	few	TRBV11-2	CASSGAGQGYNEQFF	TGTGCCAGCAGCGGGGCGGGACAGGGTTACAATGAGCAGTTCTTC
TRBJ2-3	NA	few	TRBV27	CASSLVGWRRSNTDTQYF	TGTGCCAGCAGTTTAGTTGGCTGGAGGAGGAGTAACACAGATACGCAGTATTTT
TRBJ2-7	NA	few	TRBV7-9	CASSSQGYEQYF	TGTGCCAGCAGCTCACAGGGATACGAGCAGTACTTC
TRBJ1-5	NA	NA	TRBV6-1	CATKLGQNDQPQHF	TGTGCCACTAAGCTAGGACAGAATGATCAGCCCCAGCATTTT
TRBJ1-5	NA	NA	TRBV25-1	CASSESRWGDQPQHF	TGTGCCAGCAGTGAATCTAGGTGGGGAGATCAGCCCCAGCATTTT
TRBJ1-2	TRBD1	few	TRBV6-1	CASSGDRAGYTF	TGTGCCAGCAGTGGTGACAGGGCAGGCTACACCTTC
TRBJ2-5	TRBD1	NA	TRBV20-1	CSAPRMSGGLGTQYF	TGCAGTGCCCCGCGGATGTCAGGGGGCTTGGGGACCCAGTACTTC
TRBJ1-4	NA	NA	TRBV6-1	CASSELRGFGEKLFF	TGTGCCAGCAGTGAATTACGGGGGTTTGGTGAAAAACTGTTTTTT
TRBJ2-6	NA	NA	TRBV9	CASSGTTWANVLTF	TGTGCCAGCAGTGGAACGACCTGGGCCAACGTCCTGACTTTC
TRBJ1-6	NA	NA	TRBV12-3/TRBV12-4	CASSYDTSYNSPLHF	TGTGCCAGCAGTTATGACACCAGCTATAATTCACCCCTCCACTTT
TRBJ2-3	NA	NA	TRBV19	CATTGLSSTDTQYF	TGTGCCACTACAGGACTGTCTAGCACAGATACGCAGTATTTT
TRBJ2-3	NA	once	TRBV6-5	CASSYSLGSDTQYF	TGTGCCAGCAGTTACTCTCTGGGTTCAGATACGCAGTATTTT
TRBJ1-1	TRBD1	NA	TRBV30	CAWRFKGQGSAEAFF	TGTGCCTGGAGATTTAAGGGACAGGGGAGTGCTGAAGCTTTCTTT
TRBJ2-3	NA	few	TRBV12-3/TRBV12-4	CASSFGGLFEDTQYF	TGTGCCAGCAGTTTCGGGGGTTTGTTCGAAGATACGCAGTATTTT
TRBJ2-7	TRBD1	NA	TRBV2	CASRLTGGGEQYF	TGTGCCAGCAGGCTAACAGGGGGCGGCGAGCAGTACTTC
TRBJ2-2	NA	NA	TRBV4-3	CASSQDQGAGELFF	TGCGCCAGCAGCCAAGATCAAGGGGCCGGGGAGCTGTTTTTT
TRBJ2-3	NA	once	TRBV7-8	CASSRGKGPDTQYF	TGTGCCAGCAGTAGGGGAAAGGGGCCAGATACGCAGTATTTT
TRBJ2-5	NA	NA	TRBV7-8	CASSFRRLAEETQYF	TGTGCCAGCAGCTTTCGTCGTCTGGCGGAAGAGACCCAGTACTTC
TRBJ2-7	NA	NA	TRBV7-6	CASSRGLPYEQYF	TGTGCCAGCAGCCGGGGGCTTCCCTACGAGCAGTACTTC
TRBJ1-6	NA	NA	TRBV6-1	CASSASSYNSPLHF	TGTGCCAGCTCAGCGAGCTCCTATAATTCACCCCTCCACTTT
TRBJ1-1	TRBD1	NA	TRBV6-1	CASSATGGVNTEAFF	TGTGCCAGCAGCGCAACAGGGGGAGTGAACACTGAAGCTTTCTTT
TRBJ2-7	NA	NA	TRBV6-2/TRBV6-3	CATRLAPSEQYF	TGTGCCACCCGTTTGGCCCCCTCCGAGCAGTACTTC
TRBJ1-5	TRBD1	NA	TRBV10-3	CATSTGLGNQPQHF	TGTGCCACCTCGACAGGGCTGGGCAATCAGCCCCAGCATTTT
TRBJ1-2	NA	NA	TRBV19	CASSIGEDYGYTF	TGTGCCAGTAGTATAGGGGAGGACTATGGCTACACCTTC